The subject of this entry is one T cell receptor (beta chain). The target antigen is unknown. TCRdb's table, derived via immunoSEQ multiplex PCR, lists solely in-frame clones and lacks some. The sample records about 94,000 clones, roughly 94% being singletons. These data are taken from a study of OX40 agonist ivuxolimab in advanced cancers. Study as a whole: Intravenous ivuxolimab was administered to patients every 2 weeks at 0.01 to 10 mg/kg. Patients with prior anti-PD-1, anti-PD-L1 or anti-CTLA-4 therapy were eligible; about 40% had some.

Notes on the study in general: Mean expanded clone counts were higher in CD8+ than CD4+ T cells.

CDR1 is SGHRS, CDR2 YFSETQ, per germline. The V segment lost 7 bases and the J segment 0 bases; nucleotides outside the gene matches: 6. This CDR3 comprises 15 residues. The sequenced sample was CD4+ or CD8+ T cells sorted from blood, obtained in a trial of the OX40 agonist ivuxolimab. The receptor was derived from an adult with an advanced solid tumor such as melanoma, head and neck, liver or kidney cancer. The J gene is TRBJ2-4, the V gene TRBV5-1; 8 nucleotides agree with TRBD1. CDR3 region: CASGTGGSAKNIQYF. In nucleotides, the CDR3 is TGCGCCAGCGGAACAGGGGGTTCAGCCAAAAACATTCAGTACTTC.